This T cell receptor (beta chain) was sequenced during a study of blood T cell repertoires in COVID-19. Study context: Specimens from acute and convalescent COVID-19 originated in the United States, Italy and Spain. From T cells, B-cell-depleted T cells, or PBMCs came the material, which was cDNA or gDNA.

Sequencing used immunoSEQ multiplex PCR; TCRdb keeps in-frame clones, though not all of them. The data show hundreds of thousands of clones, roughly 91% seen once. With 2 bases clipped from V and 4 bases from J, the junction kept 8 bases outside the gene matches. This CDR3 contains 15 residues. The germline CDR1 and CDR2 sequences are GTSNPN and SVGIG (reference sequence). Sequencing was carried out using peripheral blood. The V and J genes are TRBV30 and TRBJ2-3; TRBD2 aligns across 8 bases. This receptor was obtained from a woman younger than 45 with acute or convalescent COVID-19. The CDR3 DNA is TGTGCCTGGAGTCTCGGGGGGGCTGGGGCAGATACGCAGTATTTT. This gives the protein CAWSLGGAGADTQYF.